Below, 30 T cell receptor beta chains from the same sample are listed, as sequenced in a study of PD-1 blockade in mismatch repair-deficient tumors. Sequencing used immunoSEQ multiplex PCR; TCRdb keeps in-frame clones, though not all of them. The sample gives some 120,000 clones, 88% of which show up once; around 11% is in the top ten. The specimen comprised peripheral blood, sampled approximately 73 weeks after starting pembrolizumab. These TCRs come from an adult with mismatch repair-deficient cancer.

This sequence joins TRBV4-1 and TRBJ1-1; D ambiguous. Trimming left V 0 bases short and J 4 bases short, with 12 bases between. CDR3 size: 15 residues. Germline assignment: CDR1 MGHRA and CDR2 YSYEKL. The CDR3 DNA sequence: TGCGCCAGCAGCCAAGAGCGGAGGGAAGGCACTGAAGCTTTCTTT. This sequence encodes CASSQERREGTEAFF.

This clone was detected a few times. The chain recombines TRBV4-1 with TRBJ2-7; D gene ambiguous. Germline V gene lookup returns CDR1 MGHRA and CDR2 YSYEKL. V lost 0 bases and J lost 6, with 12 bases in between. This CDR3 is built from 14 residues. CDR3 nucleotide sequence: TGCGCCAGCAGCCAAGATACCGGGCGAAGCGAGCAGTACTTC. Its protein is CASSQDTGRSEQYF.

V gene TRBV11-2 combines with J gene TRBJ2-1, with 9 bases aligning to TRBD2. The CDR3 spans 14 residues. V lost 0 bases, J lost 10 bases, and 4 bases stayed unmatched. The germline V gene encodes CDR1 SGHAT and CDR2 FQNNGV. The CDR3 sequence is CASSLELGTSEQFF. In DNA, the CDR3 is TGTGCCAGCAGCTTAGAATTAGGGACTAGCGAGCAGTTCTTC.

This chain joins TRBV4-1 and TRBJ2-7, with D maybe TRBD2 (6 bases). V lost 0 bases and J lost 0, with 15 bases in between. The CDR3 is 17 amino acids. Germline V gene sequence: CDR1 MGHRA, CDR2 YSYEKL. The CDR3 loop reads CASSQEGLASYSYEQYF. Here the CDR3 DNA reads TGCGCCAGCAGCCAAGAAGGGCTAGCGAGTTACTCCTACGAGCAGTACTTC.

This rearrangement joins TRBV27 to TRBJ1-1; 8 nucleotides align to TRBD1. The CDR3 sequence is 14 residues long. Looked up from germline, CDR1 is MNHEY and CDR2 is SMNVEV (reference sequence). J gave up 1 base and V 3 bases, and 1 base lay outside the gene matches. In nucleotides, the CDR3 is TGTGCCAGCAGTTTGGGGACAGGGAACACTGAAGCTTTCTTT. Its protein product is CASSLGTGNTEAFF.

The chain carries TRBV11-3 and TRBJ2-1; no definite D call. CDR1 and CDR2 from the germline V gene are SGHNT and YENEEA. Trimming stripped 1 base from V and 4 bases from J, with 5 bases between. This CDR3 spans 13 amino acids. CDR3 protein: CASSLVVYNEQFF. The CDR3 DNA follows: TGTGCCAGCAGCTTAGTGGTATACAATGAGCAGTTCTTC.

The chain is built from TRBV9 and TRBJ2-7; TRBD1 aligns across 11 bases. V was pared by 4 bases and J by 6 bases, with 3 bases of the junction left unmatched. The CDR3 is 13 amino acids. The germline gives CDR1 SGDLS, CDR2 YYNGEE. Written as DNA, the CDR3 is TGTGCCAGCAGCTCCGGGACAGGGGGCGAGCAGTACTTC. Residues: CASSSGTGGEQYF.

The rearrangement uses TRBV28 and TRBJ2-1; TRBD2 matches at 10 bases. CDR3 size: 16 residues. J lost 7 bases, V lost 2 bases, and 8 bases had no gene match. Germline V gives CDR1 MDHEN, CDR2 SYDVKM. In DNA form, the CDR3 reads TGTGCCAGCAGTTTACTGAGCGGGAGGGCAAGGAATGAGCAGTTCTTC. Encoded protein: CASSLLSGRARNEQFF.

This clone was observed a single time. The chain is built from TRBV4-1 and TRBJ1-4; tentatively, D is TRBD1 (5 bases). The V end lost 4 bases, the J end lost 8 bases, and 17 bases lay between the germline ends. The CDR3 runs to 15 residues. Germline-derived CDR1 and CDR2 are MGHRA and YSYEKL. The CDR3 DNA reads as TGCGCCAGCAGCCCTGAGAGGGGCTCGAGGGAAAAACTGTTTTTT. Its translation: CASSPERGSREKLFF.

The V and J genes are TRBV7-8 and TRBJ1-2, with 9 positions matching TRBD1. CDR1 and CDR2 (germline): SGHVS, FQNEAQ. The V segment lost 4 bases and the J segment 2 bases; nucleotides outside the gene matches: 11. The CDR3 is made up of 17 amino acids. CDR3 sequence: CASSSDRGAPLNYGYTF. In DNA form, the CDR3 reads TGTGCCAGCAGCTCGGACAGGGGAGCCCCCTTAAACTATGGCTACACCTTC.

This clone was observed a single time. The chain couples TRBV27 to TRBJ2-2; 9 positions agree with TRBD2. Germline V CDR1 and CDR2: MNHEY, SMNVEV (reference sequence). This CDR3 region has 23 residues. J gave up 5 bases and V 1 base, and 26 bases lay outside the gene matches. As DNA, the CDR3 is TGTGCCAGCAGTTTATACGGCAGGTACCTAGAGGATAATAGCGGGAGTTCTACCGGGGAGCTGTTTTTT. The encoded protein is CASSLYGRYLEDNSGSSTGELFF.

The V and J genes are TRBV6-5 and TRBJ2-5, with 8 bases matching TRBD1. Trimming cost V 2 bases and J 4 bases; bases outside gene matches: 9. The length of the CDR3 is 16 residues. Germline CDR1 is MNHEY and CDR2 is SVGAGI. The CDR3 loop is CASSYGQGARGETQYF. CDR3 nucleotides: TGTGCCAGCAGTTACGGGCAGGGGGCTCGGGGAGAGACCCAGTACTTC.

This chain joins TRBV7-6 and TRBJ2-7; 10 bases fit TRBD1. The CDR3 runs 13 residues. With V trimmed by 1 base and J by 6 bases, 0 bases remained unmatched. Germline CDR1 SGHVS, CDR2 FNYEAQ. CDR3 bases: TGTGCCAGCAGCTTAGGGGACAGGGGCGAGCAGTACTTC. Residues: CASSLGDRGEQYF.

The CDR3 sequence is CASSMVNQETQYF. DNA of the CDR3: TGTGCCAGTAGTATGGTTAACCAAGAGACCCAGTACTTC. This sequence joins TRBV19 and TRBJ2-5; D is ambiguous. Trimming stripped 3 bases from V and 0 bases from J, with 5 bases between. The CDR3 spans 13 residues. Germline V gives CDR1 LNHDA, CDR2 SQIVND (reference sequence).

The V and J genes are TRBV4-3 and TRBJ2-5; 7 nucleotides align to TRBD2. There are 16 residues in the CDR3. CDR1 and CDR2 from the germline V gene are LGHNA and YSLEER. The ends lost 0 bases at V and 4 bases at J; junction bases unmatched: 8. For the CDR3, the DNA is TGCGCCAGCAGCCAAGAAAATGCGGGAGTGAGAGAGACCCAGTACTTC. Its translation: CASSQENAGVRETQYF.

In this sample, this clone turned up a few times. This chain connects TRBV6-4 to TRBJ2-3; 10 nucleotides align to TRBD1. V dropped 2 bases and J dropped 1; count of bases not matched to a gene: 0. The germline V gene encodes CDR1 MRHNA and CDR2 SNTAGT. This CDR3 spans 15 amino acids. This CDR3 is CASSDGTGGTDTQYF. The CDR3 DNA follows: TGTGCCAGCAGTGACGGGACAGGGGGCACAGATACGCAGTATTTT.

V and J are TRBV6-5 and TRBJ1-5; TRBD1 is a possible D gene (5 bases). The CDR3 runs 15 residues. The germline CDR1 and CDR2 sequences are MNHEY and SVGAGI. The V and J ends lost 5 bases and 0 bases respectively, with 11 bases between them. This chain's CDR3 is CASSVDRYSNQPQHF. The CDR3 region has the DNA TGTGCCAGCAGTGTAGACAGATATAGCAATCAGCCCCAGCATTTT.

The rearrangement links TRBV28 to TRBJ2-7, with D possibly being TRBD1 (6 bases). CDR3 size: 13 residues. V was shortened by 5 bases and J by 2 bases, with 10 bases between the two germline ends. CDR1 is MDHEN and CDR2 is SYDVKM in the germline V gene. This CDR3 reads CASSVQGPYEQYF. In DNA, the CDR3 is TGTGCCAGCAGTGTACAGGGTCCCTACGAGCAGTACTTC.

The CDR3 loop is CASSLAGSYEQYF. The CDR3 nucleotides read TGCGCCAGCAGCTTGGCGGGGAGTTACGAGCAGTACTTC. V usage is TRBV5-1 and J usage is TRBJ2-7; D might be TRBD2 (5 bases). The CDR3 is made up of 13 amino acids. The V and J ends lost 0 bases and 4 bases respectively, with 8 bases between them. Germline lookup yields CDR1 SGHRS and CDR2 YFSETQ. The full variable domain, completed using reference TRBV5-1 and TRBJ2-7, is KAGVTQTPRYLIKTRGQQVTLSCSPISGHRSVSWYQQTPGQGLQFLFEYFSETQRNKGNFPGRFSGRQFSNSRSEMNVSTLELGDSALYLCASSLAGSYEQYFGPGTRLTVT.

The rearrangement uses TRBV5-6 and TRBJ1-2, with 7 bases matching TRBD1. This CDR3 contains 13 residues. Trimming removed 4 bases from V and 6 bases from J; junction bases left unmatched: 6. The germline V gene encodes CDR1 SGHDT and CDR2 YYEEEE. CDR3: CASSRGGLDGYTF. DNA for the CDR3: TGTGCCAGCAGCCGAGGGGGCCTGGATGGCTACACCTTC.

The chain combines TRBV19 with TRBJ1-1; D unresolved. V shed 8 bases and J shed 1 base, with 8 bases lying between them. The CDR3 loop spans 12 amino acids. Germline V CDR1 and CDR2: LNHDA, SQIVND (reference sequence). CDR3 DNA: TGTGCCAGTGGAGGAGGGAACACTGAAGCTTTCTTT. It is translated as CASGGGNTEAFF.

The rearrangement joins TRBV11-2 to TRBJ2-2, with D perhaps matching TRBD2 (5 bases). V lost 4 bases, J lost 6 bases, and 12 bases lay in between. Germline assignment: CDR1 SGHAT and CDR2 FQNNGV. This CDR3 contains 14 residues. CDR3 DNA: TGTGCCAGCAGCTCCGCGAGGGTTGCCGGGGAGCTGTTTTTT. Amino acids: CASSSARVAGELFF.

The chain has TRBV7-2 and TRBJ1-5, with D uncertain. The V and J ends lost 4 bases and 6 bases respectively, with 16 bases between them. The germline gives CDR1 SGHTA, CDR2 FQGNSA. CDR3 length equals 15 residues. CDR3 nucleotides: TGTGCCAGCAGCTCTCCTCTTGGAGGGAGTCAGCCCCAGCATTTT. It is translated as CASSSPLGGSQPQHF. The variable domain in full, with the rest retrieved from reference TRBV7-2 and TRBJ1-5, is GAGVSQSPSNKVTEKGKDVELRCDPISGHTALYWYRQSLGQGLEFLIYFQGNSAPDKSGLPSDRFSAERTGGSVSTLTIQRTQQEDSAVYLCASSSPLGGSQPQHFGDGTRLSIL.

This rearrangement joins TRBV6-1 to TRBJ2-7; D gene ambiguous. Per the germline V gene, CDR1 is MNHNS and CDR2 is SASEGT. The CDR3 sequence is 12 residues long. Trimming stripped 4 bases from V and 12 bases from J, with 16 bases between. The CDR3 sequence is CASSVHRSRPYF. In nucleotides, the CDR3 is TGTGCCAGCAGTGTACACAGATCCCGTCCGTACTTC.

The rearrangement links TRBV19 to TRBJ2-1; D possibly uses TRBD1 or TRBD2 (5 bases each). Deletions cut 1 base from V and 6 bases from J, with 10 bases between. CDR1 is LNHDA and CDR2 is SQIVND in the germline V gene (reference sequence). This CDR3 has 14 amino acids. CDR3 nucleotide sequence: TGTGCCAGTAGTATAGGAGGGACCCCCAATGAGCAGTTCTTC. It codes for CASSIGGTPNEQFF.

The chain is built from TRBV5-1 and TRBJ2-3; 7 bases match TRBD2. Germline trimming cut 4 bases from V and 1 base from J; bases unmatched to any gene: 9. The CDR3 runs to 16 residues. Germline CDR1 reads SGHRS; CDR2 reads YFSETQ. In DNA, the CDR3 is TGCGCCAGCAGCACCCTTGGGCTAGCGGGCACAGATACGCAGTATTTT. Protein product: CASSTLGLAGTDTQYF.

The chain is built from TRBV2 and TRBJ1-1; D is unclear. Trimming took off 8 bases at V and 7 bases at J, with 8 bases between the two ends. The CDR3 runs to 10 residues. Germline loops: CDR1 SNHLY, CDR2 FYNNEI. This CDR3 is CASGVLEAFF. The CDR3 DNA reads TGTGCCAGCGGTGTCCTTGAAGCTTTCTTT.

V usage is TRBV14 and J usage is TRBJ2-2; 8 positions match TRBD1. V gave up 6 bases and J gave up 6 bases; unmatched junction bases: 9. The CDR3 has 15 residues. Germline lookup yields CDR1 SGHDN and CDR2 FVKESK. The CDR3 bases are TGTGCCAGCAGACCTACAGGGGGATGGGCCGGGGAGCTGTTTTTT. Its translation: CASRPTGGWAGELFF. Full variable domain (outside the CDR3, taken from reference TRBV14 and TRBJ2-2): EAGVTQFPSHSVIEKGQTVTLRCDPISGHDNLYWYRRVMGKEIKFLLHFVKESKQDESGMPNNRFLAERTGGTYSTLKVQPAELEDSGVYFCASRPTGGWAGELFFGEGSRLTVL.

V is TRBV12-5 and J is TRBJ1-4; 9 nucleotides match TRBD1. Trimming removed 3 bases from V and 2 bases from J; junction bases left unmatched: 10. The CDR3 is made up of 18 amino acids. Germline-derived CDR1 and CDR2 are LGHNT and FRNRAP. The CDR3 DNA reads TGTGCTAGTGGTTTCTATACAGGGGGCAGGTTTACTAATGAAAAACTGTTTTTT. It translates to CASGFYTGGRFTNEKLFF.

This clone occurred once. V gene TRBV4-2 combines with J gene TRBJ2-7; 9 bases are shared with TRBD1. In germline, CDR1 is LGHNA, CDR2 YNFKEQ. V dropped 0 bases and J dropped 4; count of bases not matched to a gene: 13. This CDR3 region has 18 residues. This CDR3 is CASSQEQPPGTGLYEQYF. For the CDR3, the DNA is TGTGCCAGCAGCCAAGAACAGCCCCCCGGGACAGGGCTGTACGAGCAGTACTTC.